This TCR beta chain is drawn from a study of blood T cell repertoires in COVID-19. Across the study: Acute and convalescent COVID-19 samples came from the United States, Italy and Spain.

Trimming took off 4 bases at V and 8 bases at J, with 7 bases between the two ends. The CDR3 is made up of 11 amino acids. Germline V gives CDR1 SGHRS, CDR2 YFSETQ. Source study methods: Nucleated cell counts were estimated from reference gene primer amplification. Profiling relied on immunoSEQ multiplex PCR, and the TCRdb table lists in-frame clones only, not all of them. V and J calls and clone size follow that table, whereas D and trimming were derived from the DNA. The table lists 150,000 to 200,000 clones, 65% to 90% of them singletons. The source material was peripheral blood. The sequence derives from a human donor in a cohort sampled during active COVID-19. This chain connects TRBV5-1 to TRBJ2-1, with D hard to call. CDR3 sequence: CASSLTYEQFF. Written as DNA, the CDR3 is TGCGCCAGCAGCCTTACATATGAGCAGTTCTTC.